A single sample gave rise to the 19 T cell receptor beta chains below, sequenced in a study of blood T cell repertoires in COVID-19. Method: immunoSEQ multiplex PCR; TCRdb's copy keeps in-frame clones and lacks some. Among some 200,000 clones, about 86% were seen once, and the ten largest hold 14%. The specimen was peripheral blood. These receptors all stem from a man aged 30 to 39 with active or convalescent COVID-19.

A few counts support this clone. J is TRBJ1-3 and V is TRBV11-3, with 8 bases lining up with TRBD1. After removal of 6 bases from V and 6 bases from J, the junction contained 4 bases not matched to a gene. The CDR3 length is 13 residues. CDR1 is SGHNT and CDR2 is YENEEA in the germline V gene. CDR3 region: CASRDREENTIYF. DNA of the CDR3: TGTGCCAGCAGGGACAGGGAGGAAAACACCATATATTTT.

The gene calls are TRBV6-5 and TRBJ1-2, with D possibly TRBD1 on 5 matching bases. Germline V gene lookup returns CDR1 MNHEY and CDR2 SVGAGI. V shed 4 bases and J shed 2 bases, with 17 bases lying between them. This CDR3 has 16 residues. The CDR3 protein is CASSSPPGLRNYGYTF. The CDR3, as DNA: TGTGCCAGCAGTTCTCCTCCGGGACTACGGAACTATGGCTACACCTTC.

DNA of the CDR3: TGCGCCAGCAGTGAGTCCCCCCGGGGGGGGAAGGATACGCAGTATTTT. Its translation is CASSESPRGGKDTQYF. This sequence joins TRBV10-1 and TRBJ2-3; 8 nucleotides align to TRBD2. This CDR3 has 16 residues. After removal of 0 bases from V and 6 bases from J, the junction contained 8 bases not matched to a gene. Germline values: CDR1 WNHNN, CDR2 SYGVQD (reference sequence).

This chain joins TRBV11-2 and TRBJ2-1; 8 positions agree with TRBD1. V trimming: 5 bases; J trimming: 0 bases; junction bases outside the gene matches: 3. The CDR3 has 15 amino acids. The germline CDR1 and CDR2 sequences are SGHAT and FQNNGV. Here the CDR3 DNA reads TGTGCCAGCAGCCTTGGACAGGGCTCCTACAATGAGCAGTTCTTC. Amino acids: CASSLGQGSYNEQFF. Full variable domain (missing parts from reference TRBV11-2 and TRBJ2-1): EAGVAQSPRYKIIEKRQSVAFWCNPISGHATLYWYQQILGQGPKLLIQFQNNGVVDDSQLPKDRFSAERLKGVDSTLKIQPAKLEDSAVYLCASSLGQGSYNEQFFGPGTRLTVL.

This sequence joins TRBV6-1 and TRBJ2-5; perhaps TRBD2 as D (7 bases). CDR1 and CDR2 from the germline V gene are MNHNS and SASEGT. Deletions cut 3 bases from V and 1 base from J, with 15 bases between. The CDR3 is 16 amino acids. CDR3 nucleotides: TGTGCCAGCAGTGACATACAACGGGGGGCCCAAGAGACCCAGTACTTC. Residues: CASSDIQRGAQETQYF.

The chain joins TRBV7-8 to TRBJ2-2, with 10 positions matching TRBD1. The CDR3 spans 15 residues. V lost 5 bases to trimming and J lost 6 bases; unmatched junction nucleotides: 6. Germline V gives CDR1 SGHVS, CDR2 FQNEAQ. CDR3 bases: TGTGCCAGCAGCCCCGGACAGGGGGGGTCCGGGGAGCTGTTTTTT. Its protein product is CASSPGQGGSGELFF.

This chain joins TRBV3-1 (or the pseudogene TRBV3-2) and TRBJ2-7, with TRBD1 as a possible D gene (5 bases). Germline V gene sequence: CDR1 LGHDT, CDR2 YNNKEL (reference sequence). The germline V and J ends were trimmed by 1 base and 2 bases, with 9 bases remaining between them. The CDR3 has 14 amino acids. CDR3 in amino acids: CASSQGSGTYEQYV. The CDR3 DNA is TGTGCCAGCAGCCAAGGCTCAGGGACCTACGAGCAGTACGTC.

This chain joins TRBV4-3 and TRBJ1-2; 9 bases match TRBD1. This CDR3 comprises 14 residues. Germline CDR1 is LGHNA and CDR2 is YSLEER. V lost 6 bases and J lost 0; bases outside the gene matches: 2. This CDR3 reads CASSGTGTNYGYTF. As DNA, the CDR3 is TGCGCCAGCAGTGGGACAGGGACTAACTATGGCTACACCTTC.

This chain uses TRBV6-6 with TRBJ1-5, with D possibly TRBD1 on 5 matching bases. This CDR3 comprises 13 residues. Trimming stripped 2 bases from V and 6 bases from J, with 8 bases between. Germline loops: CDR1 MNHNY, CDR2 SVGAGI (reference sequence). This CDR3 reads CASSYRGVQPQHF. The CDR3 coding sequence is TGTGCCAGCAGTTACCGGGGGGTTCAGCCCCAGCATTTT.

The chain is built from TRBV5-1 and TRBJ2-3; weak D call: TRBD1 (6 bases). Trimming stripped 3 bases from V and 0 bases from J, with 11 bases between. CDR1 SGHRS and CDR2 YFSETQ come from the germline V gene. The CDR3 is 15 residues long. CDR3 in DNA: TGCGCCAGCAGCTGGGCAGGGGACAGCACAGATACGCAGTATTTT. Translation: CASSWAGDSTDTQYF.

The J gene is TRBJ1-4, the V gene TRBV5-1; the D gene is possibly TRBD1 (6 bases). This CDR3 has 13 amino acids. V gave up 6 bases and J gave up 0 bases, with 6 bases separating them. Looked up from germline, CDR1 is SGHRS and CDR2 is YFSETQ. DNA for the CDR3: TGCGCCAGCAAGGGGGCAACTAATGAAAAACTGTTTTTT. Protein sequence: CASKGATNEKLFF.

The V and J genes are TRBV12-3 or TRBV12-4 and TRBJ2-2, with no clear D. This CDR3 has 13 amino acids. V lost 2 bases and J 7 bases, leaving 8 bases between the germline ends. CDR3 sequence (DNA): TGTGCCAGCAGTTTACGGTCGGTCGGGGAGCTGTTTTTT. Protein: CASSLRSVGELFF.

The V and J genes are TRBV6-5 and TRBJ2-2; no definite D call. Germline V lookup: CDR1 MNHEY, CDR2 SVGAGI. V was shortened by 7 bases and J by 0 bases, with 12 bases between the two germline ends. CDR3 size: 15 residues. The CDR3 bases are TGTGCCAGCACCAAGGAAGAGGCGAACACCGGGGAGCTGTTTTTT. Its translation is CASTKEEANTGELFF.

V usage is TRBV3-1 (or the pseudogene TRBV3-2) and J usage is TRBJ1-1; TRBD1 agrees at 11 bases. The ends lost 3 bases at V and 3 bases at J; junction bases unmatched: 3. CDR3 size: 15 residues. Looked up from germline, CDR1 is LGHDT and CDR2 is YNNKEL (reference sequence). CDR3 nucleotides: TGTGCCAGCAGCCATCCGGGACAGGGGGACACTGAAGCTTTCTTT. It is translated as CASSHPGQGDTEAFF.

This clone showed up just once. This rearrangement joins TRBV9 to TRBJ2-5, with D possibly TRBD1 on 5 matching bases. The CDR3 totals 16 residues. The V gene's germline CDR1 is SGDLS and CDR2 YYNGEE. The V and J ends lost 0 bases and 1 base respectively, with 13 bases between them. The CDR3 bases are TGTGCCAGCAGCGTAGGTTCCATGGACATCCAAGAGACCCAGTACTTC. Residues: CASSVGSMDIQETQYF.

The CDR3 DNA reads TGTGCCTGGAGTGGACAGGCTGACACTGAAGCTTTCTTT. This codes for CAWSGQADTEAFF. The chain links TRBV30 to TRBJ1-1; D is possibly TRBD1 (6 bases). Trimming pared 1 base from V and 3 bases from J, leaving 9 bases between. The CDR3 is 13 residues long. Germline CDR1 is GTSNPN and CDR2 is SVGIG (reference sequence).

The table lists this clone with a count of one. The CDR3 sequence: CSASPSTQPQHF. The DNA of the CDR3 is TGCAGTGCTAGTCCCTCTACTCAGCCCCAGCATTTT. This rearrangement joins TRBV20-1 to TRBJ1-5; D remains unclear. Deletions cut 3 bases from V and 6 bases from J, with 9 bases between. Germline loops: CDR1 DFQATT, CDR2 SNEGSKA (reference sequence). The CDR3 sequence is 12 residues long.

The chain uses TRBV7-8 and TRBJ1-2; D is possibly TRBD1 (5 bases). This CDR3 has 15 amino acids. Trimming took 1 base from V and 4 from J, leaving 13 bases between them. Germline CDR1 and CDR2: SGHVS and FQNEAQ. For the CDR3, the DNA is TGTGCCAGCAGCTTAGGGGAGGGGCTGGTCTATGGCTACACCTTC. This translates into CASSLGEGLVYGYTF.

This chain uses TRBV6-1 with TRBJ1-1, with 7 bases fitting TRBD1. J lost 5 bases, V lost 3 bases, and 18 bases had no gene match. In germline, CDR1 is MNHNS, CDR2 SASEGT. The CDR3 extends over 18 amino acids. This chain's CDR3 is CASSDPLLGGGERTEAFF. As DNA, the CDR3 is TGTGCCAGCAGTGACCCCCTCCTCGGAGGGGGCGAGAGGACTGAAGCTTTCTTT.